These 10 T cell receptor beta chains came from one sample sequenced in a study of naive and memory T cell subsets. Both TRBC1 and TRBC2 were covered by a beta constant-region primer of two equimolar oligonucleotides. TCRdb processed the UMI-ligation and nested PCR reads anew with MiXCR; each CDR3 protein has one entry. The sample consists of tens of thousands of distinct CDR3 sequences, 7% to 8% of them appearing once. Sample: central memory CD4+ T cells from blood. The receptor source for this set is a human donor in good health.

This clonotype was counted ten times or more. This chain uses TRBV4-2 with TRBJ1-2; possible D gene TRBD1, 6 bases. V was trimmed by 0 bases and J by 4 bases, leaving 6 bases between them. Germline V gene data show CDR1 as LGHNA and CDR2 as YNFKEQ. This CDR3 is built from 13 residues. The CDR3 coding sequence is TGTGCCAGCAGCCAAGAACAGGGCTATGGCTACACCTTC. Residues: CASSQEQGYGYTF.

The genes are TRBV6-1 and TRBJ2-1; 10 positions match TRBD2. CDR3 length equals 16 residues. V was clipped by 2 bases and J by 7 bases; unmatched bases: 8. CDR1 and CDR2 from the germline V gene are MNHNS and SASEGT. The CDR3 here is CASSENTAGGRNEQFF. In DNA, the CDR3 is TGTGCCAGCAGTGAAAATACAGCGGGGGGGCGTAATGAGCAGTTCTTC.

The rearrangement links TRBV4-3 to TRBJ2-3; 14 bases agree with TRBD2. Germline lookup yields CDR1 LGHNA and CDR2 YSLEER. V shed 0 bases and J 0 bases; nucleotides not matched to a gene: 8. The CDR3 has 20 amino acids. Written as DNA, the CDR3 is TGCGCCAGCAGCCAAGATGACGTGACTAGCGGGGGGGCTAGCACAGATACGCAGTATTTT. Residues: CASSQDDVTSGGASTDTQYF.

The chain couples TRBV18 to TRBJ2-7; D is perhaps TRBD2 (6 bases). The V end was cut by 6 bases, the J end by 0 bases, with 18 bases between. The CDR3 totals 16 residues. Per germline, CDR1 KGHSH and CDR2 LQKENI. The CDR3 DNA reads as TGTGCCAGCTCGTCCGGGATAGCGGCGAGCTCCTACGAGCAGTACTTC. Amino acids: CASSSGIAASSYEQYF.

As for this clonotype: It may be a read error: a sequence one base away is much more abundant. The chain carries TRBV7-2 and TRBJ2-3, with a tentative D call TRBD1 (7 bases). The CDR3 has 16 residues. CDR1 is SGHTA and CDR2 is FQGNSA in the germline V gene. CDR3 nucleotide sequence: TGTTCCAGCAGCTTAGGAGGGGGCCGGGCCACAGATACGCAGTATTTT. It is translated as CSSSLGGGRATDTQYF.

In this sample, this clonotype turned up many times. The CDR3 DNA is TGTGCCAGCACCCTCACGAGGAAGCGGGGGGCCTACGAGCAGTACTTC. Translation: CASTLTRKRGAYEQYF. V usage is TRBV12-3 or TRBV12-4 and J usage is TRBJ2-7; TRBD2 agrees at 9 bases. The V segment lost 7 bases and the J segment 2 bases; nucleotides outside the gene matches: 12. This CDR3 region has 16 residues.

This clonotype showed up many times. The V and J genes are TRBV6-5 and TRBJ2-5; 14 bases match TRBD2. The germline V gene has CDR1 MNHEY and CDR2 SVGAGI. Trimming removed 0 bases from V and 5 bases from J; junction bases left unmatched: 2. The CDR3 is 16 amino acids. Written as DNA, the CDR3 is TGTGCCAGCAGTTACTCTGGACTAGCGGGAGGCGAGACCCAGTACTTC. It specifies CASSYSGLAGGETQYF.

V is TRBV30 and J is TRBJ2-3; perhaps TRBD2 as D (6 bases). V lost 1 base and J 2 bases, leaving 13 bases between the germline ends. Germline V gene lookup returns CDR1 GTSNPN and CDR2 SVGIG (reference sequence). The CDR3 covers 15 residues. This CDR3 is CAWSASVAFTDTQYF. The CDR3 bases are TGTGCCTGGAGTGCTAGCGTTGCTTTCACAGATACGCAGTATTTT.

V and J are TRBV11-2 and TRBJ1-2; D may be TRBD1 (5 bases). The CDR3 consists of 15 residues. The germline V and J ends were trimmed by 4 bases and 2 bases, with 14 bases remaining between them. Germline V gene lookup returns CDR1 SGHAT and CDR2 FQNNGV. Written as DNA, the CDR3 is TGTGCCAGCAGCTCGCCTCGCAGGGCGAACTATGGCTACACCTTC. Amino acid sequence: CASSSPRRANYGYTF. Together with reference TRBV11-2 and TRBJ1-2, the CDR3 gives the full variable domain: EAGVAQSPRYKIIEKRQSVAFWCNPISGHATLYWYQQILGQGPKLLIQFQNNGVVDDSQLPKDRFSAERLKGVDSTLKIQPAKLEDSAVYLCASSSPRRANYGYTFGSGTRLTVV.

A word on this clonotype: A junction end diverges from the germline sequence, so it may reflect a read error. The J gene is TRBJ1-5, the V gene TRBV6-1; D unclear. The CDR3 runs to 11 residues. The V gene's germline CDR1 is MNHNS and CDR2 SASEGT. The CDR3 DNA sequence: TGTGCCAGCAGTGAAAAATCGCCCCAGAATTTT. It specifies CASSEKSPQNF.